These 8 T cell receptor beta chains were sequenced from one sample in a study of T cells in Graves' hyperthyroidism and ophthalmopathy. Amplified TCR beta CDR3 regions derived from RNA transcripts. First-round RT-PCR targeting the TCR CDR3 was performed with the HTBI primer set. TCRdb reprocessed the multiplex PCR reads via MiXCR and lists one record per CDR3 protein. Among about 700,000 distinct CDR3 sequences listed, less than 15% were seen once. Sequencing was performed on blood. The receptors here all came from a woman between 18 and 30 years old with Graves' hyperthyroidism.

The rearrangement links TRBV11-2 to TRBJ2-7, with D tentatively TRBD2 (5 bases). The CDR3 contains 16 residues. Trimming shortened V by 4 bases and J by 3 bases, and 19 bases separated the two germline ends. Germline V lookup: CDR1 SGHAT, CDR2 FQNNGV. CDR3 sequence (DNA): TGTGCCAGCAGCTCCTCCGGGCGGGTTAGGGTCTACGAGCAGTACTTC. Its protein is CASSSSGRVRVYEQYF.

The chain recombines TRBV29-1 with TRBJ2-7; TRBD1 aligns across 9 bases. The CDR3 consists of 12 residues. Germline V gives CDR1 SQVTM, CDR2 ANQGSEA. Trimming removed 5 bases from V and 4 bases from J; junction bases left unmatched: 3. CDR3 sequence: CSVTGGPYEQYF. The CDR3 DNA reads TGCAGCGTTACAGGGGGCCCGTACGAGCAGTACTTC.

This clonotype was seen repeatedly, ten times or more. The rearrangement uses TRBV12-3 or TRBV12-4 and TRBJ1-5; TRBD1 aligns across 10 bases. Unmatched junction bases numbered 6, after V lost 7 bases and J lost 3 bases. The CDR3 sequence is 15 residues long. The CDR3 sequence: CASTPTGGNNQPQHF. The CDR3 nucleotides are TGTGCCAGCACCCCGACAGGGGGCAACAATCAGCCCCAGCATTTT.

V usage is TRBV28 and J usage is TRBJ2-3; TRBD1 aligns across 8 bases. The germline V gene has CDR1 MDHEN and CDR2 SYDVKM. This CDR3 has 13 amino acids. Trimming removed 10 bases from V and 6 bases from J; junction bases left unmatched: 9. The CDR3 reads CATLETGEDTQYF. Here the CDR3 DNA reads TGTGCCACCCTTGAGACAGGGGAGGATACGCAGTATTTT.

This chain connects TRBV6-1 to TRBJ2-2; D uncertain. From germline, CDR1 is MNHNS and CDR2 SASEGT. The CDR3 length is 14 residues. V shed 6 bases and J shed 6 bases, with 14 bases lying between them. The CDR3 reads CASSLGWSAGELFF. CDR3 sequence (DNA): TGTGCCAGCAGCCTCGGATGGTCGGCCGGGGAGCTGTTTTTT.

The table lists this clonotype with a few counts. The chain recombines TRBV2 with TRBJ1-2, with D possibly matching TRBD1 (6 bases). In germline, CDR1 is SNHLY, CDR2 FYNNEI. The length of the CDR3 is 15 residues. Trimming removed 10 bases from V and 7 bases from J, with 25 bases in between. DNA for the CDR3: TGTGCCACCCAACGTCAGGGGCACAGCTTTTCTGGCTACACCTTC. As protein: CATQRQGHSFSGYTF.

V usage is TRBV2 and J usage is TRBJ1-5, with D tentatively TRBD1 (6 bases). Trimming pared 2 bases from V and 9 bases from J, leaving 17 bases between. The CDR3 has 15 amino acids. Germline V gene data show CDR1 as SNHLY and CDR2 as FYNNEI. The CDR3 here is CASSEHTGRSSPQHF. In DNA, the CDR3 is TGTGCCAGCAGTGAACATACAGGGAGGTCATCGCCCCAGCATTTT.

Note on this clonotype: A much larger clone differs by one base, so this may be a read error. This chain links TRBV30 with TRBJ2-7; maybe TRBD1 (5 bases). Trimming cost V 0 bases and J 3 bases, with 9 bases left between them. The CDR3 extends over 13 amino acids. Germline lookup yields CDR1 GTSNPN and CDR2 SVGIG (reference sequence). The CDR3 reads CAWSVGRDYEQYF. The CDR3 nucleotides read TGTGCCTGGAGTGTGGGCAGGGACTACGAGCAGTACTTC.